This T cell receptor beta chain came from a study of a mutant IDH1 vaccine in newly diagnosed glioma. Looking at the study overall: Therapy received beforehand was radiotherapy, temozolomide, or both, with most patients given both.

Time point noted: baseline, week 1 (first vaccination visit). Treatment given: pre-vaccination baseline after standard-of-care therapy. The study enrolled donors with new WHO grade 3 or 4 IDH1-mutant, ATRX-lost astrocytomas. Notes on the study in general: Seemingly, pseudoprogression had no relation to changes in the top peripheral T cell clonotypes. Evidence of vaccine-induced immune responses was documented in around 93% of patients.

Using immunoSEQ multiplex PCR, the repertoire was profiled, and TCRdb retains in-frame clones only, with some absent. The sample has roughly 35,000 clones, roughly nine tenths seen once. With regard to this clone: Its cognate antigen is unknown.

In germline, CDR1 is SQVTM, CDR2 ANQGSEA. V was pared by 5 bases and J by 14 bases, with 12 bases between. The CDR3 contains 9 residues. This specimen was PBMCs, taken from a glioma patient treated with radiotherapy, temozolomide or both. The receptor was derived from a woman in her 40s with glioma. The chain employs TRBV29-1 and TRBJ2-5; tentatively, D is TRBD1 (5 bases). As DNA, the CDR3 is TGCAGCGTTCGATCCAGGGTATACTTC. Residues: CSVRSRVYF. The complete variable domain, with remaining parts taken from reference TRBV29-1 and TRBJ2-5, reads SAVISQKPSRDICQRGTSLTIQCQVDSQVTMMFWYRQQPGQSLTLIATANQGSEATYESGFVIDKFPISRPNLTFSTLTVSNMSPEDSSIYLCSVRSRVYFGPGTRLLVL.